The TCR beta chain under discussion was sequenced for a study of T-cell reconstitution after alpha-beta-depleted transplantation in children. Only a few counts were recorded for this clonotype. Germline V CDR1 and CDR2: SGHRS, YFSETQ. The CDR3 covers 14 residues. Trimming took 0 bases from V and 1 from J, leaving 7 bases between them. Using unique molecular identifiers, the investigators prepared the TCRbeta library. MiXCR was run by TCRdb on the PCR reads, yielding one entry per CDR3 protein. The sample yields fewer than 500,000 distinct CDR3 sequences, over 40% seen once. The V gene is TRBV5-1, the J gene TRBJ1-2; the D is unclear. Sequenced here: PBMCs, sampled before TCRalphabeta/CD19-depleted stem cell transplant. The receptor's source is a girl aged 2-10 years with aplastic anemia, due to receive a stem cell transplant. The CDR3 bases are TGCGCCAGCAGCTTGGAACAAAATAACTATGGCTACACCTTC. It translates to CASSLEQNNYGYTF.